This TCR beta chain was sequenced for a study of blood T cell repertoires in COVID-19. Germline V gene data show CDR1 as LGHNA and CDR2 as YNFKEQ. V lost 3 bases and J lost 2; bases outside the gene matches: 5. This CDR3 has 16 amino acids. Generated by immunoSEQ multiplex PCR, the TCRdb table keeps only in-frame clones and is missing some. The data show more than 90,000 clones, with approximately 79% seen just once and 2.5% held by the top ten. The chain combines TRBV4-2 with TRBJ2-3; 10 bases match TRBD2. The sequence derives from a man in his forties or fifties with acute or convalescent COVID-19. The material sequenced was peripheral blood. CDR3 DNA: TGTGCCAGCAGCCATATACTAGCGGGAAACACAGATACGCAGTATTTT. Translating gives CASSHILAGNTDTQYF.